Described below is a single T cell receptor beta chain sequence and its context. Its target is unknown. These data come from a study of OX40 agonist ivuxolimab in advanced cancers. About the study: In this cohort, patients received ivuxolimab, an agonistic anti-OX40 (CD134) antibody. Ivuxolimab, which patients received intravenously every 2 weeks, was dosed at 0.01 to 10 mg/kg. Cancers in dose escalation were hepatocellular, melanoma, renal cell and head and neck.

The table came from immunoSEQ multiplex PCR; TCRdb's copy has only in-frame clones and leaves some out. Among approximately 60,000 clones, 84% were seen once, and the ten largest hold about 0.65%. Study results and caveats: On average, CD8+ T cells showed a greater number of expanded clones than CD4+.

This CDR3 is built from 16 residues. J gave up 1 base and V 4 bases, and 6 bases lay outside the gene matches. CDR1 MNHNY and CDR2 SVGAGI come from the germline V gene (reference sequence). This specimen consisted of CD4+ or CD8+ T cells sorted from blood, obtained in a trial of the OX40 agonist ivuxolimab. The chain joins TRBV6-6 to TRBJ2-3, with 9 nucleotides matching TRBD2. The receptor was isolated from an adult with an advanced solid tumor such as melanoma, head and neck, liver or kidney cancer. In DNA, the CDR3 is TGTGCCAGCAGTTCCCCTGGCGGGGGGGGCACAGATACGCAGTATTTT. Its protein product is CASSSPGGGGTDTQYF.